This TCR beta chain was sequenced in a study of T cells in Graves' hyperthyroidism and ophthalmopathy. This clonotype was seen many times. Its cognate antigen is unknown. Germline loops: CDR1 GTSNPN, CDR2 SVGIG (reference sequence). Losses at the gene ends were 4 bases for V and 1 base for J; bases not matched to a gene: 4. This CDR3 has 14 amino acids. The TCR beta CDR3 regions underwent amplification using RNA transcripts as the source. Researchers ran a first-round RT-PCR on the TCR CDR3 using the HTBI primer set. In TCRdb, the multiplex PCR reads were re-called with MiXCR into one record per CDR3 protein. The table has 690,000 or so distinct CDR3 sequences, about 17% seen once. Findings and limits, study-wide: Blood also showed most of the thyroid clonotypes that were expanded above 0.001.

Clinical symptoms, serum thyroxine and TRAb, thyroid ultrasound and orbital computed tomography together formed the diagnostic basis. Sequencing was carried out using blood. This TCR came from a woman aged 50 to 60 with Graves' hyperthyroidism that later progressed to Graves' ophthalmopathy. The rearrangement joins TRBV30 to TRBJ2-3, with TRBD2 identical over 8 bases. The CDR3 loop reads CAWIEAGGTDTQYF. CDR3 sequence (DNA): TGTGCCTGGATCGAAGCGGGGGGCACAGATACGCAGTATTTT.